This TCR beta chain was recorded in a study of cytomegalovirus exposure and HLA in healthy donors (dated by TCRdb to 2015 to 2018). In terms of the full investigation: According to an earlier analysis of 587 of the donors, some 180 million T cells yielded over 100 million unique TCR beta sequences and about 300 Gb of sequence data. Roughly five DR-DQ haplotypes were handled as single units for association and clustering because linkage in the cohort was strong. Alongside the repertoire data, information on donor age, sex, ethnicity and CMV serostatus was compiled. Approximately 300 gigabases of sequencing data and 70 million to 100 million unique TCR sequences made up an early release that covered roughly 670 HLA-typed donors. The genetic ancestry cluster associated with self-reported Caucasian donors included over 80% of the approximately 400 genotyped donors. On average, 235,054 unique TCR beta nucleotide sequences were sequenced per donor among about 400 genotyped donors of the cohort, with approximately 18% of those sequences being non-productive. The study aimed to test whether cataloging public T cell receptors could reveal signatures of past pathogen exposure. Every repertoire in the discovery cohort had been generated on one and the same sequencing platform. To predict cytomegalovirus infection status, the study combined high-throughput TCR immunosequencing, statistical association of individual TCRs with disease status, and machine learning. In a later analysis, previously published TCR beta repertoires from 500 to 750 donors were re-analyzed and high-resolution HLA genotyping was added so that TCR occurrence patterns could be studied. Besides the first cohort of 550 to 750 subjects, a separate validation cohort made up of 120 or so different subjects was used. Typing coverage varied by locus: roughly 629-630 donors for A, B, C, DRB1 and DQB1; some 520 for DQA1; nearly 610 for DPA1; about 450 for DPB1. Rather than drawing on any new phenotypic data, the later analysis identified candidate immune exposures from TCR beta sequences and the way those sequences occurred across donors. In an earlier analysis of 550 to 700 of the donors, high-throughput TCR beta sequencing was used to judge whether each TCR beta V gene segment behaved as functional or pseudogenic. Both class I and class II loci were covered by HLA typing, at four-digit resolution. A later genetic analysis took genome-wide SNP genotypes for about 65% of the roughly 670 donors and used that subset as a discovery cohort. The T cell repertoires of around 670 subjects were profiled by immunosequencing and related to cytomegalovirus serostatus. The study at large found these results: The 87-base-pair reads could not distinguish some IMGT-functional V segments, including TRBV6-2 and TRBV6-3, so those segments were excluded. Sequencing depth was assumed to be roughly uniform across donors in the presence/absence analyses, though that assumption may not hold. Correlated functional status among segregating V segments might reflect linkage disequilibrium, but an unknown experimental factor could not be ruled out. While some public TCRs were present in many individuals, most TCR sequences turned up only very rarely across donors. A later analysis found that TCR association rates varied across HLA loci, with DRB1 alleles showing the most associated TCRs and HLA-C alleles the fewest. According to a later analysis, most CMV-associated TCR beta chains appeared to be HLA-restricted, and the HLA associations seemed to be driven largely by CMV exposure. Because HLA typing was missing for some donors at each locus, association tests included only the typed subset. According to a later genetic analysis, donors in an Asian-associated ancestry cluster had fewer N-insertions in productive TCRs than the roughly 670-donor mean. When HLA alleles, especially DR and DQ, strongly co-occurred, attributing TCR associations to individual alleles was difficult. Because counts were too low, around 18 rarely observed V segments, including chromosome 9 orphons, were left out of the earlier analysis of 587 of the donors. CMV serostatus was the only immune exposure information available for the cohort. According to a later analysis, parvovirus B19, influenza, CMV and Epstein-Barr virus appeared linked to several top co-occurrence clusters. A further reported finding was that TCR beta sequences accurately predicted the HLA-A and HLA-B alleles for most subjects in the first cohort. In a later analysis, HLA-associated TCR beta chains showed more clonal expansion and lower generation probabilities than non-associated chains that were equally common. A later analysis associated 17,000 or so TCR beta sequences with specific HLA alleles at a false discovery rate of 0.05. In a later genetic analysis, a missense DCLRE1C variant was associated with V-gene and J-gene trimming of TCR beta chains, and the association was replicated in an independent cohort. Three of the identified cytomegalovirus-associated TCR beta chains were confirmed in vitro to be specific for cytomegalovirus antigens. The authors suggested that the approach could potentially be extended to other disease states and immunological phenotypes. The sequencing pipeline was judged likely to have produced a cluster of highly shared sequence variants as a technical artifact. The cohort was sequenced for TCR beta chains only, and without alpha or paired-chain data the features that could be detected were limited. In both the original and validation cohorts, the classifier was reported to diagnose cytomegalovirus status with high specificity and sensitivity. The study listed 170 or so TCR beta chains as associated with cytomegalovirus. Broadly in line with IMGT annotations, most TCR beta V segments showed up in productive rearrangements about 87% or about 30% of the time in an earlier analysis of about 500 of the donors.

Note on this clone: Its antigen is not yet known.

Receptor amplification or capture employed the immunoSEQ multiplex PCR assay. For the multiplex PCR, a mixture combining 60 forward primers for TCR Vbeta segments and 13 reverse primers for TCR Jbeta segments was used. The CDR3 region of rearranged TCR beta genes was amplified from genomic DNA by a multiplex PCR assay. On the Illumina HiSeq System, the amplified TCR beta libraries were sequenced as 87-base-pair reads. Processing in the source paper ran as follows. A later analysis tallied 75 million to 95 million unique TCR beta chains across the 666 repertoires, and about 10 million of those chains were shared by two or more donors. To remove PCR and sequencing errors, raw reads were error-corrected and collapsed into unique sequences using a nearest-neighbor algorithm that merged closely related sequences. Alignment of CDR3 sequences to IMGT reference sequences was used to assign V, D and J gene segments. For a sequence to be retained, a match of at least six nucleotides to both a V gene segment and a J gene segment was required. A rearrangement was called productive if the CDR3 had no stop codons and remained in frame with V and J, and every other rearrangement was called non-productive. Following IMGT convention, CDR3 was defined as the stretch from the second conserved V-encoded cysteine up to the conserved J-encoded phenylalanine. The earlier analysis of 500 to 600 of the donors excluded sequences that lacked an unambiguous match to a single V gene segment. In an earlier analysis of roughly 600 of the donors, a V segment was called functional when productive rearrangements were above 56.7%, and segregating when the standard deviation between donors exceeded 5%. To diagnose cytomegalovirus status from the catalog of TCR beta chain sequences, a statistical classification framework was built. In a later analysis, V and J genes were assigned by comparing TCR nucleotide sequences against IMGT/GENE-DB human TR gene sequences. A later analysis assigned CDR3 sequences and most-parsimonious VDJ recombination scenarios with the TCRdist pipeline. In a later analysis, every TCR beta chain was defined by the combination of its CDR3 amino acid sequence and its V-gene family, and reads without a unique V-gene family were dropped. As a way to deal with suspected cross-contamination and a sequencing artifact, a later analysis dropped approximately 570 nucleotide sequences that were highly shared and had low generation probability. For each public chain, a later analysis derived a clonal expansion index from normalized ranks of inferred template counts within each repertoire. In a later analysis, generation probabilities were computed using a VDJ recombination model fitted to out-of-frame rearrangements, and the results were checked against IGoR. A later analysis scored TCR-TCR, TCR-HLA and TCR-CMV co-occurrence with hypergeometric tests, applying a repertoire-size bias correction to TCR pairs. A later analysis estimated false discovery rates by permuting HLA or CMV assignments 20 times. A later analysis grouped co-occurring TCRs with DBSCAN, adding TCRdist sequence similarity when clustering within HLA-allele-positive subsets. Co-occurrence clustering excluded repertoires with fewer than 30,000 or more than 120,000 public chains, plus five with anomalous nucleotide sharing. In TCRdb, the immuneACCESS table is reduced to in-frame sequences with V and J assigned. These tables do not hold every clone; where another copy was compared, an unresolved V gene accounts for under half, and the others remain unexplained. V, J and clone size derive from that table, while D and trimming were established from the DNA sequence. In this sample's table one finds about 38,000 clones. The ten largest account for 7% to 9.5% of the sample.

CDR1 SGHDT and CDR2 YYEEEE are derived from the germline V gene. The CDR3 runs 15 residues from the cysteine to the phenylalanine. Of all the DNA, just the CDR3 is kept, 45 bases in frame from base 1. V sheds 4 bases and J sheds 2 bases, leaving 16 bases between their ends. The cohort was made up of 666 healthy bone marrow donors. All cohort members were sampled while nominally healthy, although unrecorded immune exposures were likely present. The donor tested CMV seropositive and was one of the 289 seropositive cohort members. A peripheral blood sample was provided by each donor, and peripheral blood mononuclear cells were used for TCR beta sequencing. Genomic DNA extraction from the blood cell samples was performed with the Qiagen DNeasy Blood Extraction Kit.

The receptor was derived from a man aged 40-49 years in good health and CMV-seropositive. The chain is encoded by TRBV5-6 joined to TRBJ2-7; D gene: possibly TRBD2, on 5 matching bases. The specimen sequenced was PBMCs. Read as DNA, the sequence is TGTGCCAGCAGCGACGCGCTGTCGGGAACCTACGAGCAGTACTTC. This translates into CASSDALSGTYEQYF.